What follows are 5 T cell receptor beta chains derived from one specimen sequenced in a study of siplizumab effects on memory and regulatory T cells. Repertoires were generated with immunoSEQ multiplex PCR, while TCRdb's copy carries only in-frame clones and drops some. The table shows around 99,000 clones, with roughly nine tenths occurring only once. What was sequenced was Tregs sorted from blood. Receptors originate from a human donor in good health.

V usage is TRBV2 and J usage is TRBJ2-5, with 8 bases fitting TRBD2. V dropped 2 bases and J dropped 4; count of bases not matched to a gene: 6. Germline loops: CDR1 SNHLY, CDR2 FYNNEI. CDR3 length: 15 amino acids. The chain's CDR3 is CASSETGRASETQYF. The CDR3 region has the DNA TGTGCCAGCAGTGAAACCGGGAGGGCCTCAGAGACCCAGTACTTC.

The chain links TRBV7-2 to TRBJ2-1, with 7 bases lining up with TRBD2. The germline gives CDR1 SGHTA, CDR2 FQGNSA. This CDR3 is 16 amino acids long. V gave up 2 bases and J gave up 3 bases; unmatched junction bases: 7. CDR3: CASSLWIGTNYNEQFF. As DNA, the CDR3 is TGTGCCAGCAGCTTATGGATCGGGACTAACTACAATGAGCAGTTCTTC.

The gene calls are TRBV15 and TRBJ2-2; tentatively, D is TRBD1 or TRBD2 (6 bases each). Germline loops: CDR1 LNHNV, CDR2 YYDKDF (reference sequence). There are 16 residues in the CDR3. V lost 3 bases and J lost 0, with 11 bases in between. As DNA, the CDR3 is TGTGCCACCAGCAGGGCGGGACACACGAACACCGGGGAGCTGTTTTTT. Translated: CATSRAGHTNTGELFF. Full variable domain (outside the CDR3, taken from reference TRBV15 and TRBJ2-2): DAMVIQNPRYQVTQFGKPVTLSCSQTLNHNVMYWYQQKSSQAPKLLFHYYDKDFNNEADTPDNFQSRRPNTSFCFLDIRSPGLGDTAMYLCATSRAGHTNTGELFFGEGSRLTVL.

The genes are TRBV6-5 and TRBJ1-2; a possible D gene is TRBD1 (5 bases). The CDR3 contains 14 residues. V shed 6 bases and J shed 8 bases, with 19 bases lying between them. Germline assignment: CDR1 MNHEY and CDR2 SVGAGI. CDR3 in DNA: TGTGCCAGCAGGGGGATTACAGGCCTTGACGGCTACACCTTC. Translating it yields CASRGITGLDGYTF.

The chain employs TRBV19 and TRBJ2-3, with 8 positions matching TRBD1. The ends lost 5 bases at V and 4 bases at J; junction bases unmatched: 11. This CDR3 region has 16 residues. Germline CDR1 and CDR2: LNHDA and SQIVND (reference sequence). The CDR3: CASSDPGGRRPDTQYF. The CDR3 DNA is TGTGCCAGTAGTGATCCAGGGGGCCGCCGCCCAGATACGCAGTATTTT.